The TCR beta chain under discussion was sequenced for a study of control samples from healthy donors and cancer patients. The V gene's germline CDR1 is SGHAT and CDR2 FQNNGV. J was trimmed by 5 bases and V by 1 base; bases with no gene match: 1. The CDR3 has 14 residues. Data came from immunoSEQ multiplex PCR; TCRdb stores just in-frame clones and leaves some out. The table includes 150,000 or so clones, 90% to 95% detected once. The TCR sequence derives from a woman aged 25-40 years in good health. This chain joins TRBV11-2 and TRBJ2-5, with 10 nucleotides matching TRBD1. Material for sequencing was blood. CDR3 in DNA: TGTGCCAGCAGCTTAGGACAGGGGGCGGAGACCCAGTACTTC. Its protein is CASSLGQGAETQYF.